This T cell receptor (beta chain) is drawn from a study of human T cells and chemical hapten exposure. Described time point: pre-sensitization, week 0. Treatment reported: therapeutic diphenylcyclopropenone sensitization with weekly scalp DPC. This clonotype showed up just a few times. Its matching antigen is unknown. Study results and limitations: A positive correlation with patch test score was found for PT1 expanded TCR counts.

Via MiXCR, TCRdb re-called the RACE reads, giving one row per CDR3 protein. The sample consists of some 36,000 distinct CDR3 sequences, less than 9% of them appearing once. This CDR3 is built from 15 residues. The ends were cut back, 6 bases at V and 3 bases at J, with 18 bases in the middle. Germline V gene data show CDR1 as DFQATT and CDR2 as SNEGSKA (reference sequence). The chain joins TRBV20-1 to TRBJ2-1; D is perhaps TRBD1 (6 bases). Here the sequenced sample was whole blood, taken in connection with sensitization to the hapten diphenylcyclopropenone (DPC). The sequence was collected from a woman in her 50s with alopecia areata. Some clones in this sample may be carry-over from other donors' samples. CDR3 nucleotides: TGCAGTGCCCAAGTCCCGGGACATGACTACAATGAGCAGTTCTTC. As protein: CSAQVPGHDYNEQFF.